This entry describes one T cell receptor beta chain. The antigen remains unidentified. PCR employed 60 Vbeta and 13 Jbeta primers. Assay used: immunoSEQ multiplex PCR; TCRdb lists only in-frame clones, some missing. The sample holds fewer than 250,000 clones, approximately 83% seen once. This entry is derived from a study of cytomegalovirus exposure and HLA in healthy donors. Findings and caveats of the study: The authors listed 150 or so TCR beta chains as cytomegalovirus-associated. CMV serostatus was the only recorded immune exposure for donors. Earlier analysis found most TCR beta V segments productive about 87% or about 30% of the time.

The specimen was PBMCs. The receptor was isolated from a woman in her fifties or sixties in good health and CMV-seropositive.

This CDR3 reads CASSSPPTGADEQYF. The CDR3 DNA reads as TGTGCCAGCAGTTCCCCCCCGACAGGGGCGGACGAGCAGTACTTC. The gene calls are TRBV28 and TRBJ2-7, with TRBD1 matching 8 bases. The V and J ends lost 4 bases and 5 bases, in that order; junction bases with no gene match: 10. The CDR3 length is 15 residues. Germline assignment: CDR1 MDHEN and CDR2 SYDVKM. Full variable domain (missing parts from reference TRBV28 and TRBJ2-7): DVKVTQSSRYLVKRTGEKVFLECVQDMDHENMFWYRQDPGLGLRLIYFSYDVKMKEKGDIPEGYSVSREKKERFSLILESASTNQTSMYLCASSSPPTGADEQYFGPGTRLTVT.